This TCR beta chain was recorded in a study of T-cell memory formation after mild COVID-19. Study-wide context: For the most part, TCR clusters were specific to one donor.

Using constant-segment primers, 5'RACE produced TCR alpha and TCR beta cDNA libraries carrying sample barcodes and UMIs. One entry per CDR3 protein results from TCRdb running MiXCR on the 5' RACE reads. The data hold roughly 110,000 distinct CDR3 sequences, with approximately 21% observed a single time. From germline, CDR1 is LGHNA and CDR2 YSLEER. This CDR3 is 14 amino acids long. V was shortened by 3 bases and J by 10 bases, with 15 bases between the two germline ends. This clonotype came up a few times. The chain is built from TRBV4-3 and TRBJ1-4; D perhaps matches TRBD1 (6 bases). What was sequenced was PBMCs or a T cell subset sorted from them (not recorded which). The TCR comes from a man between 18 and 29 years old who had mild COVID-19 (a few samples of this study predate the infection). Cell type and time point are not known. The CDR3 coding sequence is TGCGCCAGCAGCCACGGGACATTGGGAGGAAAACTGTTTTTT. This codes for CASSHGTLGGKLFF.